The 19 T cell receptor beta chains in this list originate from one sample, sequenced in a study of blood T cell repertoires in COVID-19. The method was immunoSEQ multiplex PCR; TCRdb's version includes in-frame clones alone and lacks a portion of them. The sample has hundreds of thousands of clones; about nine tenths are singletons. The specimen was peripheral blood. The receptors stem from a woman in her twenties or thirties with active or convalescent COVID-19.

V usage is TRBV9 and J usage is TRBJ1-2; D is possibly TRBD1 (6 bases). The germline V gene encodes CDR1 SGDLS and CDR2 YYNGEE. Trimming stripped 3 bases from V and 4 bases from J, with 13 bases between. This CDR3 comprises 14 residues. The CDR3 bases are TGTGCCAGCAGCGCTGATTGGACAGCCTATGGCTACACCTTC. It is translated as CASSADWTAYGYTF.

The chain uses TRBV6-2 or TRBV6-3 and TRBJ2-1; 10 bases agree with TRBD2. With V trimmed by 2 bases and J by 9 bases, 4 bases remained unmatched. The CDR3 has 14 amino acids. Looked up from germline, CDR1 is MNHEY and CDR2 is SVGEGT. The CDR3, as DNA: TGTGCCAGCAGTTACGTACTAGCGGGAATTGAGCAGTTCTTC. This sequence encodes CASSYVLAGIEQFF.

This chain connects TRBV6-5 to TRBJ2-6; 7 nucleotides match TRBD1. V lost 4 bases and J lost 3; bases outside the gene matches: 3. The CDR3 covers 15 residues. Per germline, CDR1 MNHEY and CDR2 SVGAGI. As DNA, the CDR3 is TGTGCCAGCAGTTTCACAGGGGTTGGGGCCAACGTCCTGACTTTC. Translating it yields CASSFTGVGANVLTF.

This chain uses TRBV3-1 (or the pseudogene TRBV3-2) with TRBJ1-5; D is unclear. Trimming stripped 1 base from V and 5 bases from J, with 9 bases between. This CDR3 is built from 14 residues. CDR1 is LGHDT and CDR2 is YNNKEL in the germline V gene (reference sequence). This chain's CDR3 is CASSQGLLDQPQHF. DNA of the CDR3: TGTGCCAGCAGCCAAGGACTGTTGGATCAGCCCCAGCATTTT.

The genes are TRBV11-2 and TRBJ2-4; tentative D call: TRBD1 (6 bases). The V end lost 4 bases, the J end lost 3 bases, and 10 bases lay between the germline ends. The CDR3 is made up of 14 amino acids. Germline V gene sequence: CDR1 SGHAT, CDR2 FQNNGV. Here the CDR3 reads CASSYRAVKNIQYF. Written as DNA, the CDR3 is TGTGCCAGCAGCTACAGGGCGGTCAAAAACATTCAGTACTTC.

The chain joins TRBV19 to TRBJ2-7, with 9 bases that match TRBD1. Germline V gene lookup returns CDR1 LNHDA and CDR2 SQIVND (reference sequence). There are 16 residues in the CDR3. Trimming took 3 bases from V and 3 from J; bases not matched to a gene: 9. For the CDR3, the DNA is TGTGCCAGTAGTATCTTCTCGGGACAGGGACTCTACGAGCAGTACTTC. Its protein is CASSIFSGQGLYEQYF.

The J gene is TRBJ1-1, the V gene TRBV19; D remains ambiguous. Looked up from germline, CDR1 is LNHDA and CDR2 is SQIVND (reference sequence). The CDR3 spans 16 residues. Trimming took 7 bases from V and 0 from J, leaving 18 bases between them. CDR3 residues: CASIDGFGRLNTEAFF. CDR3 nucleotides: TGTGCCAGTATTGATGGCTTTGGGCGTTTGAACACTGAAGCTTTCTTT.

In DNA, the CDR3 is TGTGCCAGCAGCCAAGCAGATCAACAGGGAGCCACCTTC. Amino acids: CASSQADQQGATF. The chain is built from TRBV3-1 (or the pseudogene TRBV3-2) and TRBJ1-2; D may be TRBD1 (6 bases). Trimming left V 1 base short and J 13 bases short, with 16 bases between. This CDR3 spans 13 amino acids. CDR1 is LGHDT, CDR2 YNNKEL, per germline (reference sequence).

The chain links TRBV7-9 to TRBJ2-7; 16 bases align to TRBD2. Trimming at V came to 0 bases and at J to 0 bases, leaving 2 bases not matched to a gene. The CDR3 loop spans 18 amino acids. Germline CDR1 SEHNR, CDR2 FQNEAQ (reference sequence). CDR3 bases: TGTGCCAGCAGCTTAGCCGGGACTAGCGGGGGGGCCTCCTACGAGCAGTACTTC. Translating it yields CASSLAGTSGGASYEQYF. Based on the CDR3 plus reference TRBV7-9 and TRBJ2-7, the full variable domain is DTGVSQNPRHKITKRGQNVTFRCDPISEHNRLYWYRQTLGQGPEFLTYFQNEAQLEKSRLLSDRFSAERPKGSFSTLEIQRTEQGDSAMYLCASSLAGTSGGASYEQYFGPGTRLTVT.

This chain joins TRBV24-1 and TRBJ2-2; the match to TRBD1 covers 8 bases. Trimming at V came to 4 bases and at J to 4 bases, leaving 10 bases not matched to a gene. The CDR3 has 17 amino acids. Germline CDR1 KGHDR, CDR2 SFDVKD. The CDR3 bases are TGTGCCACCAGTGACCCTACCGGACAGGGTAGCACCGGGGAGCTGTTTTTT. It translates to CATSDPTGQGSTGELFF.

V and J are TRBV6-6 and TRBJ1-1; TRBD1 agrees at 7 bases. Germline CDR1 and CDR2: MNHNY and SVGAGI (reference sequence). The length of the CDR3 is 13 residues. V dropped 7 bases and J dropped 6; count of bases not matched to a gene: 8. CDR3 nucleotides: TGTGCCAGCACCGGCAGGGGGGAAGCTGAAGCTTTCTTT. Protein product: CASTGRGEAEAFF.

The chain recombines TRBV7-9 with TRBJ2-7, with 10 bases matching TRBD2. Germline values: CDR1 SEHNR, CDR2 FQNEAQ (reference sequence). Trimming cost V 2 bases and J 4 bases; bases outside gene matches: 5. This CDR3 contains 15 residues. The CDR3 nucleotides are TGTGCCAGCAGCTTAACTGGACTAGCGGAGTACGAGCAGTACTTC. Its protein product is CASSLTGLAEYEQYF.

CDR3 in amino acids: CASSQDGAGFETQYF. The CDR3 DNA follows: TGTGCCAGCAGCCAAGATGGGGCAGGGTTTGAGACCCAGTACTTC. This chain connects TRBV3-1 (or the pseudogene TRBV3-2) to TRBJ2-5, with D tentatively TRBD1 (5 bases). The CDR3 is made up of 15 amino acids. Looked up from germline, CDR1 is LGHDT and CDR2 is YNNKEL (reference sequence). Trimming left V 0 bases short and J 5 bases short, with 13 bases between.

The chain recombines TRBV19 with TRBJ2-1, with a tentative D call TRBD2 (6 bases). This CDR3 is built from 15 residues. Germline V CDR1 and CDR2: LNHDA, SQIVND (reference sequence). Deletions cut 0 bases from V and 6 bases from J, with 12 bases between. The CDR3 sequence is CASSIDVGGINEQFF. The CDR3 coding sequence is TGTGCCAGTAGTATAGATGTCGGCGGGATCAATGAGCAGTTCTTC. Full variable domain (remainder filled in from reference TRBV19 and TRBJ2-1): DGGITQSPKYLFRKEGQNVTLSCEQNLNHDAMYWYRQDPGQGLRLIYYSQIVNDFQKGDIAEGYSVSREKKESFPLTVTSAQKNPTAFYLCASSIDVGGINEQFFGPGTRLTVL.

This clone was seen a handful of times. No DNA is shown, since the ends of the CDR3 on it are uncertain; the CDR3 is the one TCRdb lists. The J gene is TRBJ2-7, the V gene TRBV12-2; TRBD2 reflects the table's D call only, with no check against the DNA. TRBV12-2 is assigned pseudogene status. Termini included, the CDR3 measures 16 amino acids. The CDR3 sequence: CASRLVASGTYYEQYF.

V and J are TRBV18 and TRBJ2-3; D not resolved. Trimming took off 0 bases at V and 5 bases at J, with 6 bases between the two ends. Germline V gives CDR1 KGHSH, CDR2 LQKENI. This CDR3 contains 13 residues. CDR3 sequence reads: CASSPPSRDTQYF. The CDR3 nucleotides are TGTGCCAGCTCACCACCGAGCCGAGATACGCAGTATTTT. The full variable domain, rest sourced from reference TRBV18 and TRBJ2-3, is NAGVMQNPRHLVRRRGQEARLRCSPMKGHSHVYWYRQLPEEGLKFMVYLQKENIIDESGMPKERFSAEFPKEGPSILRIQQVVRGDSAAYFCASSPPSRDTQYFGPGTRLTVL.

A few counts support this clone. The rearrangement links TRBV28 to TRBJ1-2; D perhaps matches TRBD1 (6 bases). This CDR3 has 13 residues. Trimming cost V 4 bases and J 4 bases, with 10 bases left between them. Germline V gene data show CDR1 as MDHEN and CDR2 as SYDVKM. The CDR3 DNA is TGTGCCAGCAGTTCGGGGGGCGGCTATGGCTACACCTTC. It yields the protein CASSSGGGYGYTF.

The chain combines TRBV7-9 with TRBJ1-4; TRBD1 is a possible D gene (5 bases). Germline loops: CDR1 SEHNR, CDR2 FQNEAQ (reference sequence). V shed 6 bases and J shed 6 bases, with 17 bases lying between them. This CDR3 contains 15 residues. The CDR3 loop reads CASRSDTSVDEKLFF. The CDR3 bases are TGTGCCAGCAGGTCGGACACCTCCGTTGATGAAAAACTGTTTTTT.

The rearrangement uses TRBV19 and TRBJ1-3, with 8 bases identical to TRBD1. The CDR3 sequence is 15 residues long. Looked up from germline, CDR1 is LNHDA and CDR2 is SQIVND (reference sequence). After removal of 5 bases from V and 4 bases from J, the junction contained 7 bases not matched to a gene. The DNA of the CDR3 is TGTGCCAGTAGTCCCGCAGGGGGCTGGGGAAACACCATATATTTT. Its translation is CASSPAGGWGNTIYF. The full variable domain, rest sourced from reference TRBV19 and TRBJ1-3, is DGGITQSPKYLFRKEGQNVTLSCEQNLNHDAMYWYRQDPGQGLRLIYYSQIVNDFQKGDIAEGYSVSREKKESFPLTVTSAQKNPTAFYLCASSPAGGWGNTIYFGEGSWLTVV.